This T cell receptor beta chain was captured by sequencing in a study of cytomegalovirus exposure and HLA in healthy donors. Study findings and constraints: In a later analysis, HLA-C alleles had the fewest associated TCRs, DRB1 alleles the most.

With V trimmed by 3 bases and J by 0 bases, 4 bases remained unmatched. Germline V gene lookup returns CDR1 LNHNV and CDR2 YYDKDF (reference sequence). The CDR3 is 16 residues long. A word on this clone: Its antigen remains unidentified.

In the PCR, 60 Vbeta and 13 Jbeta primers were used. The method was immunoSEQ multiplex PCR; TCRdb's version includes in-frame clones alone and lacks a portion of them. The top ten hold 5.8% of the sample, which has about 99,000 clones, about a tenth seen once. Sample: PBMCs. This receptor was taken from a man in his forties or fifties in good health and CMV-seropositive. The gene calls are TRBV15 and TRBJ2-3; 9 bases align to TRBD2. The CDR3, as DNA: TGTGCCACCAGCAGCATAGCGGGAGCTAGCACAGATACGCAGTATTTT. Its protein is CATSSIAGASTDTQYF.